Included here is one TCR beta chain sequence, with context. Enrolled during active infection, Seattle patients were then followed longitudinally. Methods used by the authors: Estimation of nucleated cell counts was performed using reference gene primer amplification. This table comes from immunoSEQ multiplex PCR, and its TCRdb copy is limited to in-frame clones, with some not included. That table is the source of V, J and clone size, and D and trimming were worked out from the DNA. The sample lists a few hundred thousand clones, approximately 88% occurring once. V was cut by 2 bases and J by 8 bases, with 13 bases left in between. The CDR3 is 14 amino acids. The germline gives CDR1 MNHNY, CDR2 SVGAGI (reference sequence). The sample originates from a study of blood T cell repertoires in COVID-19. In the study overall: Samples representing acute and convalescent COVID-19 were sourced from the United States, Italy and Spain. T cells, B-cell-depleted T cells, or PBMCs provided the cDNA or gDNA that served as material.

The receptor's source is a woman in her fifties or sixties with COVID-19, enrolled during active disease. The V gene is TRBV6-6, the J gene TRBJ1-5, with TRBD1 as a possible D gene (6 bases). Sequenced input: peripheral blood. The CDR3 coding sequence is TGTGCCAGCAGTTACGGGGGGGCCGGGGAGCCCCAGCATTTT. Translated, it gives CASSYGGAGEPQHF.